Presented here are 14 T cell receptor beta chains from one specimen sequenced in a study of cytomegalovirus exposure and HLA in healthy donors (dated by TCRdb to the late 2010s). Library preparation used the immunoSEQ multiplex PCR assay. The immuneACCESS repertoire file appears here via TCRdb, limited to in-frame rearrangements. These files lack a portion of the clones; in checked studies, under half of the deficit traces to unresolved V genes, and the cause of the others is not known. Recorded for this sample are about 60,000 clones; almost 97% of them occurred a single time. In total, the top ten clones hold around 1% of the sample. The specimen sequenced was PBMCs. These receptors came from a woman aged 18-29 years in good health and CMV-seronegative.

The chain uses TRBV7-7 and TRBJ2-4; TRBD2 matches 9 bases. The trim removed 1 base at V and 8 bases at J, leaving 6 bases unmatched. Germline values: CDR1 SSHAT, CDR2 FNYEAQ (reference sequence). CDR3 length: 15 amino acids. The CDR3 DNA reads as TGTGCCAGCAGCTTAGTGTTTAGCGGGAGTGACATTCAGTACTTC. It yields the protein CASSLVFSGSDIQYF. Variable domain in full (rest from reference TRBV7-7 and TRBJ2-4): GAGVSQSPRYKVTKRGQDVTLRCDPISSHATLYWYQQALGQGPEFLTYFNYEAQPDKSGLPSDRFSAERPEGSISTLTIQRTEQRDSAMYRCASSLVFSGSDIQYFGAGTRLSVL.

This clone is judged medium-sized. This sample also contains other DNA sequences that code for the same CDR3. The chain is built from TRBV27 and TRBJ1-5; 8 nucleotides match TRBD1. J lost 2 bases, V lost 3 bases, and 0 bases had no gene match. Germline V gene sequence: CDR1 MNHEY, CDR2 SMNVEV (reference sequence). The CDR3 length is 14 residues. CDR3 in amino acids: CASSLGQGNQPQHF. The CDR3 region has the DNA TGTGCCAGCAGTTTGGGACAGGGCAATCAGCCCCAGCATTTT.

For the CDR3, the DNA is TGTGCCAGCAGCCTAGCCCCACAGGGTCCCTATGGCTACACCTTC. Amino acid sequence: CASSLAPQGPYGYTF. This chain uses TRBV13 with TRBJ1-2, with TRBD1 as a possible D gene (6 bases). In germline, CDR1 is PRHDT, CDR2 FYEKMQ (reference sequence). V shed 5 bases and J shed 4 bases, with 17 bases lying between them. The CDR3 length is 15 residues.

V is TRBV15 and J is TRBJ2-1; 8 bases agree with TRBD1. Germline V gene lookup returns CDR1 LNHNV and CDR2 YYDKDF (reference sequence). This CDR3 is built from 16 residues. The trim removed 3 bases at V and 4 bases at J, leaving 8 bases unmatched. The CDR3: CATSSEPGQVYNEQFF. CDR3 DNA sequence: TGTGCCACCAGCAGTGAACCGGGACAGGTATACAATGAGCAGTTCTTC.

The rearrangement joins TRBV28 to TRBJ2-7; 9 bases agree with TRBD1. The CDR3 has 15 residues. V lost 5 bases to trimming and J lost 4 bases; unmatched junction nucleotides: 9. Germline values: CDR1 MDHEN, CDR2 SYDVKM. In nucleotides, the CDR3 is TGTGCCAGCAGTCCGGGCGGGACAGGGAAATACGAGCAGTACTTC. Protein product: CASSPGGTGKYEQYF.

The V and J genes are TRBV15 and TRBJ1-2, with 7 bases lining up with TRBD1. There are 17 residues in the CDR3. CDR1 is LNHNV, CDR2 YYDKDF, per germline (reference sequence). V trimming: 3 bases; J trimming: 0 bases; junction bases outside the gene matches: 10. The CDR3 DNA reads TGTGCCACCAGCAGGGGACCCCCGGGACAGTCTAACTATGGCTACACCTTC. The encoded protein is CATSRGPPGQSNYGYTF. Full variable domain (remainder filled in from reference TRBV15 and TRBJ1-2): DAMVIQNPRYQVTQFGKPVTLSCSQTLNHNVMYWYQQKSSQAPKLLFHYYDKDFNNEADTPDNFQSRRPNTSFCFLDIRSPGLGDTAMYLCATSRGPPGQSNYGYTFGSGTRLTVV.

Sample share makes this clone medium-sized. The chain recombines TRBV11-2 with TRBJ1-2; D is possibly TRBD1 (5 bases). V was shortened by 5 bases and J by 3 bases, with 16 bases between the two germline ends. Germline values: CDR1 SGHAT, CDR2 FQNNGV. The CDR3 is made up of 15 amino acids. The CDR3 DNA follows: TGTGCCAGCAGCCCCGGGGGACTGCTCGACTATGGCTACACCTTC. Encoded protein: CASSPGGLLDYGYTF.

The rearrangement joins TRBV28 to TRBJ2-5; TRBD1 matches at 10 bases. The length of the CDR3 is 16 residues. Germline CDR1 is MDHEN and CDR2 is SYDVKM. Unmatched junction bases numbered 10, after V lost 4 bases and J lost 5 bases. CDR3 sequence: CASSSLPGQGSETQYF. Here the CDR3 DNA reads TGTGCCAGCAGTTCCCTCCCGGGACAGGGGTCGGAGACCCAGTACTTC. Supplemented by reference TRBV28 and TRBJ2-5, the full variable domain reads DVKVTQSSRYLVKRTGEKVFLECVQDMDHENMFWYRQDPGLGLRLIYFSYDVKMKEKGDIPEGYSVSREKKERFSLILESASTNQTSMYLCASSSLPGQGSETQYFGPGTRLLVL.

The J gene is TRBJ1-1, the V gene TRBV7-9; D is unresolved. Germline assignment: CDR1 SEHNR and CDR2 FQNEAQ (reference sequence). The CDR3 extends over 11 amino acids. V lost 5 bases, J lost 6 bases, and 7 bases lay in between. The CDR3 is CASSRGPEAFF. CDR3 sequence (DNA): TGTGCCAGCAGCCGTGGGCCTGAAGCTTTCTTT.

In DNA form, the CDR3 reads TGTGCCAGCTCACCCTCGACTAGCGGCCAAGAGACCCAGTACTTC. This sequence encodes CASSPSTSGQETQYF. The chain couples TRBV18 to TRBJ2-5, with 9 positions matching TRBD2. Unmatched junction bases numbered 3, after V lost 3 bases and J lost 1 base. The CDR3 is made up of 15 amino acids. Per germline, CDR1 KGHSH and CDR2 LQKENI.

The chain combines TRBV7-9 with TRBJ2-7; no clear D. CDR1 and CDR2 from the germline V gene are SEHNR and FQNEAQ (reference sequence). CDR3 size: 15 residues. Between the trimmed V and J ends, which lost 1 base and 2 bases, there was a span of 12 bases. Here the CDR3 reads CASSLGRGSPYEQYF. In DNA form, the CDR3 reads TGTGCCAGCAGCTTAGGCCGCGGCAGCCCCTACGAGCAGTACTTC. Full variable domain (outside the CDR3, taken from reference TRBV7-9 and TRBJ2-7): DTGVSQNPRHKITKRGQNVTFRCDPISEHNRLYWYRQTLGQGPEFLTYFQNEAQLEKSRLLSDRFSAERPKGSFSTLEIQRTEQGDSAMYLCASSLGRGSPYEQYFGPGTRLTVT.

This chain joins TRBV4-1 and TRBJ2-1, with D possibly TRBD2 on 5 matching bases. The germline CDR1 and CDR2 sequences are MGHRA and YSYEKL. The CDR3 spans 18 residues. The V gene lost 4 bases and the J gene lost 4 bases, with 23 bases spanning the gap. In nucleotides, the CDR3 is TGCGCCAGCAGCCCCCCCGGGCCCCTAGCAGACCCGTACAATGAGCAGTTCTTC. This gives the protein CASSPPGPLADPYNEQFF.

The chain employs TRBV11-2 and TRBJ2-4; perhaps TRBD2 as D (7 bases). The length of the CDR3 is 14 residues. The germline V gene encodes CDR1 SGHAT and CDR2 FQNNGV. Trimming left V 4 bases short and J 9 bases short, with 16 bases between. CDR3 in amino acids: CASSSPRGGGIQYF. The CDR3 nucleotides are TGTGCCAGCAGCTCCCCACGAGGGGGGGGCATTCAGTACTTC.

This chain links TRBV12-5 with TRBJ1-2; no reliable D call. The germline V gene has CDR1 LGHNT and CDR2 FRNRAP. V was pared by 1 base and J by 3 bases, with 9 bases between. The CDR3 contains 14 residues. Here the CDR3 reads CASGLGLGDYGYTF. The DNA of the CDR3 is TGTGCTAGTGGTTTGGGGCTAGGTGACTATGGCTACACCTTC.